This T cell receptor beta chain was profiled in a study of post-analysis software for immune sequencing data. Background on the study: Disease trajectories encompassed relapsing-remitting, secondary progressive and progressive-relapsing multiple sclerosis. Study-wide findings and caveats: Normalized Chao1 diversity was significantly lower in multiple sclerosis patients than in controls. Analysis by F measure revealed that same-batch samples clustered strongly together. There were several TRBV segments more frequent in patients than controls, and TRBV5-6, TRBV5-1 and TRBV20-1 were among them.

Comments on this clonotype: The target antigen is unknown.

The V gene lost 6 bases and the J gene lost 4 bases, with 15 bases spanning the gap. The length of the CDR3 is 14 residues. CDR1 MNHEY and CDR2 SMNVEV come from the germline V gene (reference sequence). cDNA libraries of TCR beta carried unique molecular identifiers. TCRdb re-called the PCR reads with MiXCR, one entry per CDR3 protein. The table shows hundreds of thousands of distinct CDR3 sequences, with 35% to 40% occurring only once. The sample taken for sequencing was blood. The clonotype was recovered from a girl between 10 and 17 years old with multiple sclerosis. The chain has TRBV27 and TRBJ1-2; D perhaps matches TRBD1 (6 bases). CDR3 DNA sequence: TGTGCCAGCAGGAACCCGACAGGACTCTATGGCTACACCTTC. It codes for CASRNPTGLYGYTF.